This T cell receptor (beta chain) emerged from a study of OX40 agonist ivuxolimab in advanced cancers. The study's findings and limits: At 0.1 to 3.0 mg/kg, clonal expansion of CD4+ and CD8+ blood T cells had occurred by week 6. There were, on average, more expanded clones in CD8+ T cells than in CD4+.

Concerning this clone: Its specificity is unknown.

V was pared by 3 bases and J by 5 bases, with 4 bases between. This CDR3 is built from 11 residues. Per germline, CDR1 MNHNY and CDR2 SVGAGI (reference sequence). TCRdb's copy holds only in-frame clones and misses some; the assay was immunoSEQ multiplex PCR. The sample carries 55,000 to 70,000 clones, 70% to 90% recorded once. The rearrangement uses TRBV6-6 and TRBJ2-5, with D unclear. This material consisted of CD4+ or CD8+ T cells sorted from blood, taken in a trial of the OX40 agonist ivuxolimab. The clonotype comes from an adult with an advanced solid tumor such as melanoma, head and neck, liver or kidney cancer. CDR3 region: CASSYSETQYF. CDR3 DNA sequence: TGTGCCAGCAGTTATTCGGAGACCCAGTACTTC.